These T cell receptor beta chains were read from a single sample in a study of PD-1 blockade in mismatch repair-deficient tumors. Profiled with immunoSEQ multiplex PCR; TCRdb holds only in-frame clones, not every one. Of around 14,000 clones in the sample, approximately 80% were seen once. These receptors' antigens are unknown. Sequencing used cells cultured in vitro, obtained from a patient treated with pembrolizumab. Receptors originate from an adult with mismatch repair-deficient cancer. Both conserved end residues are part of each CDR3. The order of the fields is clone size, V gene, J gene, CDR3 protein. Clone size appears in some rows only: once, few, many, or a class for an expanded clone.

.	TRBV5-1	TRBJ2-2	CASSLVVAGGPGTGELFF
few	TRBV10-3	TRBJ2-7	CAISSDRELFHEQYF
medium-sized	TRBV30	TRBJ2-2	CAWGGGGELFF
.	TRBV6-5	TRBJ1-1	CASSQLGNTEAFF
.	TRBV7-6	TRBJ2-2	CASSRGLAGDTGELFF
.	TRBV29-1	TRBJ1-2	CSVEVAKDYGYTF
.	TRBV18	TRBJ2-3	CASSPVQGRTDTQYF
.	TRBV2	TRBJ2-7	CASSEARQTSYEQYF
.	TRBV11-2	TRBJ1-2	CASSLGPGRMIYGYTF
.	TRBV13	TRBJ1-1	CASSLTAGRVSAFF
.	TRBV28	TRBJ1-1	CASRTLGTEAFF
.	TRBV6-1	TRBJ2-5	CAILRMRERETQYF
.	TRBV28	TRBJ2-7	CASRGGRLGEQYF
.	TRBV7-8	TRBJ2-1	CASSSPEHYNEQFF
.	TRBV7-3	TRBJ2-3	CASSLTEGITDTQYF
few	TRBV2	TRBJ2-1	CASRLAALDEQFF
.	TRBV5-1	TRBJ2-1	CASSLANEQFF
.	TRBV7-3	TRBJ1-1	CASMSRAGEAFF
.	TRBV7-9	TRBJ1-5	CASSLAGDLNQPQHF
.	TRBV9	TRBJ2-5	CASSVAAAFQETQYF
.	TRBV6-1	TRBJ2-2	CASSEASGNTGELFF
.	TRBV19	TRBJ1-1	CASSPGTGAGTEAFF
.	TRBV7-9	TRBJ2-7	CASSLVQGSYEQYF
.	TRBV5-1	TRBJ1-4	CASRPQVTRNEKLFF
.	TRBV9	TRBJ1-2	CASSGIGQGAVAGYGYTF
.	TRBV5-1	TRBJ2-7	CASSQKNRDRGSYEQYF
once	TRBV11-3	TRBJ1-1	CASSSPRGPTEAFF
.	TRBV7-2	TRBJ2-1	CASSADRDYNEQFF